These 26 T cell receptor beta chains share one sample of origin, sequenced in a study of tumor-infiltrating lymphocytes in oesophageal squamous cell carcinoma. TCRdb reprocessed the PCR reads with MiXCR, giving one entry per CDR3 protein. The data hold approximately 15,000 distinct CDR3 sequences, with more than 50% observed a single time. The sample comprised esophageal tumor tissue. Source of these receptors: a male donor with esophageal squamous cell carcinoma.

The count of this clonotype is one. The chain joins TRBV28 to TRBJ1-1; weak D call: TRBD1 (6 bases). V was pared by 6 bases and J by 0 bases, with 8 bases between. The CDR3 contains 13 residues. The germline V gene has CDR1 MDHEN and CDR2 SYDVKM. The CDR3 reads CASRGGVNTEAFF. Here the CDR3 DNA reads TGTGCCAGCAGAGGGGGGGTGAACACTGAAGCTTTCTTT.

This chain joins TRBV28 and TRBJ2-3, with D uncertain. CDR1 is MDHEN, CDR2 SYDVKM, per germline. Trimming took 3 bases from V and 0 from J, leaving 10 bases between them. CDR3 length: 15 amino acids. The DNA of the CDR3 is TGTGCCAGCAGTTTCCTCTCGGCTAGCACAGATACGCAGTATTTT. Translating gives CASSFLSASTDTQYF.

This clonotype came up once. The CDR3 ends on some other residue instead of the conserved phenylalanine or tryptophan, so this is likely a read error. Because the CDR3's place on the DNA is in doubt, the DNA is left out and the CDR3 is given as listed by TCRdb. The chain is built from TRBV7-9 and TRBJ2-7; the D segment call TRBD1 is taken from the table without a DNA check. Germline values: CDR1 SEHNR, CDR2 FQNEAQ (reference sequence). 18 amino acids form the CDR3, both terminal residues included. The CDR3 sequence is CASSPIYAGGRNEQYFGS.

Notes on this clonotype: At one end the junction does not follow the germline gene, possibly because of a read error. This chain uses TRBV6-4 with TRBJ2-3, with 7 bases identical to TRBD2. CDR1 and CDR2 (germline): MRHNA, SNTAGT. This CDR3 is built from 16 residues. The CDR3 bases are TGTGCCAGCAGTTACGTGCCCGGGAGGAGCTCCTACGAGCAGTACTTT. Encoded protein: CASSYVPGRSSYEQYF.

Only a few counts were recorded for this clonotype. One end of the junction is discordant with germline, which a read error may explain. The chain has TRBV5-4 and TRBJ1-3; possibly TRBD1 for D (5 bases). The germline V gene has CDR1 SGHNT and CDR2 YYREEE (reference sequence). The CDR3 is 14 amino acids. The CDR3, as DNA: TGCGCCAGCAGCGAAGGGGCTCCGGGAAACACCATATATTTT. Translation: CASSEGAPGNTIYF.

This clonotype turned up a few times. The junction does not match germline at one end; this may be a read error. This rearrangement joins TRBV7-6 to TRBJ2-5, with D uncertain. The germline gives CDR1 SGHVS, CDR2 FNYEAQ. The CDR3 spans 13 residues. CDR3 sequence (DNA): TGTGCTAGCAGCCAGGACGGACAAGAGACCCAGTACTTC. Amino acid sequence: CASSQDGQETQYF.

Written as DNA, the CDR3 is TGTGCCAGCAGGGGTTACGTGAGCAATCAGCCCCAGCATTTT. Translation: CASRGYVSNQPQHF. V and J are TRBV6-5 and TRBJ1-5, with D unresolved. The CDR3 contains 14 residues. V dropped 6 bases and J dropped 1 base, with 10 bases sitting between them. Germline V CDR1 and CDR2: MNHEY, SVGAGI.

DNA for the CDR3: TGTGCCAGTAGTATGGCAAACTATGGCTACACCTTC. Protein: CASSMANYGYTF. The chain carries TRBV19 and TRBJ1-2; D unclear. This CDR3 is 12 amino acids long. The germline V gene encodes CDR1 LNHDA and CDR2 SQIVND (reference sequence). V lost 3 bases and J lost 2, with 4 bases in between.

This clonotype was counted many times. The rearrangement uses TRBV20-1 and TRBJ1-4; 7 bases are a match to TRBD1. The CDR3 contains 13 residues. With V trimmed by 5 bases and J by 6 bases, 6 bases remained unmatched. CDR1 and CDR2 (germline): DFQATT, SNEGSKA (reference sequence). The CDR3 region is CSAGDSLDEKLFF. The CDR3 nucleotides read TGCAGTGCTGGGGACAGTCTCGATGAAAAACTGTTTTTT.

As concerns this clonotype: Germline and junction disagree at one end, which may indicate a read error. This rearrangement joins TRBV12-3 or TRBV12-4 to TRBJ2-1; D possibly uses TRBD1 or TRBD2 (6 bases each). The CDR3 has 15 amino acids. The CDR3 is CASSWAGGPNSPLHF. CDR3 in DNA: TGTGCCAGCAGTTGGGCTGGGGGGCCTAATTCACCCCTCCACTTC.

This clonotype was seen once. Lacking the conserved final phenylalanine or tryptophan, this CDR3 likely reflects a read error. The DNA is omitted, as the CDR3 cannot be located on it reliably, and the CDR3 follows TCRdb's listing. The J gene is TRBJ2-1, the V gene TRBV2; the D call of TRBD2 is as the table states it, not checked on the DNA. A total of 16 residues make up the CDR3, ends included. Germline V gene data show CDR1 as SNHLY and CDR2 as FYNNEI. The CDR3 loop reads CASTGGAGGGPLHFGN.

The chain carries TRBV7-2 and TRBJ1-1, with D possibly TRBD1 on 6 matching bases. Trimming shortened V by 5 bases and J by 2 bases, and 15 bases separated the two germline ends. The CDR3 extends over 15 amino acids. Germline CDR1 and CDR2: SGHTA and FQGNSA. The CDR3 reads CASSISGTSNTEAFF. CDR3 nucleotide sequence: TGTGCCAGCAGCATTAGTGGGACATCTAACACTGAAGCTTTCTTT.

Ten or more counts support this clonotype. The CDR3 loop is CATSETGTVETQYF. CDR3 DNA sequence: TGTGCCACCAGTGAGACCGGGACAGTAGAGACCCAGTACTTC. The rearrangement joins TRBV24-1 to TRBJ2-5, with TRBD1 matching over 7 bases. The germline V gene has CDR1 KGHDR and CDR2 SFDVKD. This CDR3 has 14 amino acids. V was pared by 4 bases and J by 4 bases, with 5 bases of the junction left unmatched.

Only a few counts were recorded for this clonotype. The chain joins TRBV6-9 to TRBJ1-2, with 9 bases that match TRBD1. The CDR3 extends over 13 amino acids. Germline-derived CDR1 and CDR2 are MNHGY and SVAAGI. V was clipped by 4 bases and J by 9 bases; unmatched bases: 6. The CDR3 here is CASSSDRGRRYTF. The DNA of the CDR3 is TGTGCCAGCAGTTCCGACAGGGGGAGACGCTACACCTTC.

The genes are TRBV7-2 and TRBJ2-5, with D possibly being TRBD2 (6 bases). The J call is uncertain, as TRBJ2-1 better fits the DNA end. The CDR3 covers 16 residues. Germline V gene data show CDR1 as SGHTA and CDR2 as FQGNSA. CDR3 nucleotide sequence: TGTGCCAGCAGCCACCGCGGGGCTCTCTACAATAATGAGCAGTTCTTC. Its translation is CASSHRGALYNNEQFF.

This clonotype occurred a few times. V and J are TRBV7-8 and TRBJ2-7, with unresolved D. Germline V gene data show CDR1 as SGHVS and CDR2 as FQNEAQ. V gave up 6 bases and J gave up 6 bases, with 9 bases separating them. The CDR3 is 11 residues long. CDR3 in DNA: TGTGCCAGCAGTTACAGTATCGAGCAGTACTTC. It is translated as CASSYSIEQYF.

Concerning this clonotype: Since the CDR3 does not end with the conserved phenylalanine or tryptophan, this likely comes from a read error. It is unclear where the CDR3 begins or ends on the DNA, so no DNA is shown, and the CDR3 is as TCRdb lists it. The CDR3 reads CASSPIYA. V is TRBV7-6 and J is TRBJ2-6. The CDR3 adds up to 8 amino acids, both ends counted. The germline V gene encodes CDR1 SGHVS and CDR2 FNYEAQ.

Points on this clonotype: At one end the junction does not follow the germline gene, possibly because of a read error. This chain uses TRBV7-6 with TRBJ2-4; possible D gene TRBD2, 5 bases. Germline V gives CDR1 SGHVS, CDR2 FNYEAQ. The CDR3 runs to 14 residues. CDR3 nucleotide sequence: TGTGCCAGCAGCTTCAACGAGGGATACTACGAGCAGTACTTT. As protein: CASSFNEGYYEQYF.

This chain connects TRBV5-1 to TRBJ2-4; TRBD2 might be the D (5 bases). V was trimmed by 9 bases and J by 13 bases, leaving 26 bases between them. The CDR3 runs 14 residues. Germline V gene data show CDR1 as SGHRS and CDR2 as YFSETQ. The CDR3 loop reads CATSPFLANNEQYF. DNA of the CDR3: TGCGCCACCTCTCCGTTCCTAGCCAACAATGAGCAGTACTTC.

Concerning this clonotype: No conserved phenylalanine or tryptophan ends this CDR3, so it is likely a read error. The DNA is left out, because the CDR3 cannot be placed on it with certainty; the CDR3 is given as TCRdb lists it. The chain combines TRBV7-7 with TRBJ2-1; the table's D call, TRBD1, was not checked against the DNA. In germline, CDR1 is SSHAT, CDR2 FNYEAQ (reference sequence). The CDR3 region is 16 residues in length, termini included. CDR3 sequence: CASSIEQGHYGYTFGS.

By its share, this clonotype is large. The rearrangement uses TRBV7-2 and TRBJ2-7, with a weak D call TRBD2 (5 bases). This CDR3 is 15 amino acids long. Germline-derived CDR1 and CDR2 are SGHTA and FQGNSA. V lost 1 base and J 1 base, leaving 11 bases between the germline ends. The CDR3 loop reads CASSLGRERSYEQYF. The CDR3 DNA reads as TGTGCCAGCAGCTTAGGTCGGGAACGGTCCTACGAGCAGTACTTC.

The chain couples TRBV7-8 to TRBJ2-1, with D perhaps TRBD2 (6 bases). The CDR3 runs 13 residues. V lost 5 bases and J 5 bases, leaving 10 bases between the germline ends. Germline-derived CDR1 and CDR2 are SGHVS and FQNEAQ. The CDR3 nucleotides are TGTGCCAGCAGCCCGGGACTGAACAATGAGCAGTTCTTC. Translating it yields CASSPGLNNEQFF.

V gene TRBV6-6 combines with J gene TRBJ1-1; D is ambiguous. This CDR3 region has 13 residues. The V end was cut by 6 bases, the J end by 11 bases, with 19 bases between. Germline CDR1 reads MNHNY; CDR2 reads SVGAGI (reference sequence). Here the CDR3 reads CASSPTSPGGAFF. The CDR3 DNA reads TGTGCCAGCAGCCCGACGTCTCCCGGCGGGGCTTTCTTT.

V and J are TRBV7-6 and TRBJ2-7; 7 bases map to TRBD2. Unmatched junction bases numbered 6, after V lost 0 bases and J lost 1 base. CDR3 length: 16 residues. Germline V gene lookup returns CDR1 SGHVS and CDR2 FNYEAQ. The DNA of the CDR3 is TGTGCCAGCAGCTTAGCGGGAGGGAGGACTTCCTACGAGCAGTACTTC. The encoded protein is CASSLAGGRTSYEQYF.

This clonotype was seen many times. This may arise from a read error, as a much more abundant clone is one base away. CDR3 amino acids: CASTPRAGGTGELYF. The CDR3 bases are TGTGCCAGCACCCCTAGGGCGGGAGGTACCGGGGAGCTGTATTTT. The chain recombines TRBV6-1 with TRBJ2-3, with TRBD2 identical over 8 bases. V gave up 7 bases and J gave up 14 bases; unmatched junction bases: 20. The CDR3 covers 15 residues. Germline-derived CDR1 and CDR2 are MNHNS and SASEGT.

The chain employs TRBV6-1 and TRBJ2-3; 13 bases align to TRBD2. V lost 2 bases, J lost 6 bases, and 5 bases stayed unmatched. The CDR3 has 16 amino acids. Per the germline V gene, CDR1 is MNHNS and CDR2 is SASEGT. CDR3 nucleotides: TGTGCCAGCAGTGAAATATTACTAGCGGGGGGGGATACGCAGTATTTT. Translated: CASSEILLAGGDTQYF.